This entry lists 26 T cell receptor beta chains sequenced from one sample in a study of shared clonotypes between healthy human individuals (dated by TCRdb to 2020 to 2022). Library preparation employed the immunoSEQ multiplex PCR assay. TCRdb carries this immuneACCESS record with in-frame sequences only. Its versions omit some clonotypes, under half of them owing to an unresolved V gene in the studies checked, with the rest unexplained. In this sample the table shows 500,000 to 550,000 clones, approximately 95% of which occur a single time. The top ten hold about 0.067% of the sample. The sample consisted of naive CD4+ T cells sorted from blood. This sample's cell subset or site label indicates: CD45RA+ positively selected. The source is a young woman in good health.

The V and J genes are TRBV6-5 and TRBJ2-7, with 9 bases identical to TRBD2. Germline V gene lookup returns CDR1 MNHEY and CDR2 SVGAGI. CDR3 size: 15 residues. The V gene end was trimmed by 6 bases and the J gene end by 0 bases; junction bases not matched to a gene: 6. DNA of the CDR3: TGTGCCAGCAGCCGACTAGCGGAGATCTCCTACGAGCAGTACTTC. Amino acid sequence: CASSRLAEISYEQYF.

This chain links TRBV28 with TRBJ2-7, with TRBD2 matching 12 bases. Losses at the gene ends were 10 bases for V and 6 bases for J; bases not matched to a gene: 10. This CDR3 comprises 14 residues. CDR1 and CDR2 (germline): MDHEN, SYDVKM. This chain's CDR3 is CATATSGRRGEQYF. CDR3 sequence (DNA): TGTGCCACCGCGACTAGCGGGAGAAGGGGCGAGCAGTACTTC.

The DNA for the CDR3 is TGCAGTGCTAGAAAGACCCAGTACTTC. The encoded protein is CSARKTQYF. The V and J genes are TRBV20-1 and TRBJ2-5, with D unclear. Germline V lookup: CDR1 DFQATT, CDR2 SNEGSKA (reference sequence). Deletions cut 2 bases from V and 6 bases from J, with 1 base between. The CDR3 has 9 residues.

The rearrangement links TRBV19 to TRBJ2-2; D might be TRBD1 (6 bases). Trimming shortened V by 10 bases and J by 5 bases, and 11 bases separated the two germline ends. CDR3 length: 12 residues. CDR1 is LNHDA and CDR2 is SQIVND in the germline V gene (reference sequence). The CDR3: CAKDRRTGELFF. The CDR3, as DNA: TGTGCCAAAGACAGGCGAACCGGGGAGCTGTTTTTT.

V gene TRBV29-1 combines with J gene TRBJ2-1; TRBD2 is a possible D gene (5 bases). Germline CDR1 reads SQVTM; CDR2 reads ANQGSEA. The CDR3 is 13 residues long. The V end was cut by 7 bases, the J end by 9 bases, with 19 bases between. The CDR3 sequence is CSAPSGLGGEQFF. Here the CDR3 DNA reads TGCAGCGCCCCCTCGGGGTTGGGTGGTGAGCAGTTCTTC.

The chain is built from TRBV5-1 and TRBJ1-4; D gene uncertain. Trimming left V 0 bases short and J 0 bases short, with 12 bases between. From germline, CDR1 is SGHRS and CDR2 YFSETQ. This CDR3 region has 17 residues. CDR3 loop: CASSLAAAAATNEKLFF. CDR3 DNA sequence: TGCGCCAGCAGCTTGGCCGCCGCGGCTGCAACTAATGAAAAACTGTTTTTT.

The chain couples TRBV6-1 to TRBJ1-2; D not certain. V gave up 4 bases and J gave up 4 bases, with 19 bases separating them. The CDR3 length is 16 residues. Germline-derived CDR1 and CDR2 are MNHNS and SASEGT. Here the CDR3 DNA reads TGTGCCAGCAGTGTCCTGTTCCGGGAAAGTCTCTATGGCTACACCTTC. Its protein is CASSVLFRESLYGYTF.

This clone was found once. The chain couples TRBV5-4 to TRBJ2-7; D tentatively fits TRBD1 or TRBD2 (5 bases each). V gave up 3 bases and J gave up 4 bases, with 17 bases separating them. CDR1 SGHNT and CDR2 YYREEE come from the germline V gene (reference sequence). The length of the CDR3 is 15 residues. CDR3 residues: CASSSGARTGYEQYF. CDR3 coding DNA: TGTGCCAGCAGCTCCGGGGCGCGTACCGGATACGAGCAGTACTTC.

This clone has a single count. V is TRBV2 and J is TRBJ1-5; 9 positions agree with TRBD1. J lost 1 base, V lost 9 bases, and 10 bases had no gene match. Germline V gene lookup returns CDR1 SNHLY and CDR2 FYNNEI. CDR3 length equals 16 residues. CDR3 nucleotides: TGTGCCAGTTCCGGGACAGGGTTAGTAAGCAATCAGCCCCAGCATTTT. Encoded protein: CASSGTGLVSNQPQHF.

This sequence joins TRBV6-5 and TRBJ2-4; no clear D. Germline CDR1 and CDR2: MNHEY and SVGAGI. With 5 bases removed from V and 0 bases from J, the gap between germline ends came to 8 bases. This CDR3 contains 14 residues. CDR3 nucleotide sequence: TGTGCCAGCAGTAACACTGTAGCCAAAAACATTCAGTACTTC. This codes for CASSNTVAKNIQYF.

CDR3 sequence: CATSRDRGAETQYF. The CDR3 nucleotides are TGTGCCACCAGCAGAGATAGGGGGGCGGAGACCCAGTACTTC. V gene TRBV15 combines with J gene TRBJ2-5; D is tentatively TRBD1 or TRBD2 (6 bases each). Trimming stripped 0 bases from V and 5 bases from J, with 10 bases between. The CDR3 has 14 amino acids. Germline-derived CDR1 and CDR2 are LNHNV and YYDKDF (reference sequence). The full variable domain, rest sourced from reference TRBV15 and TRBJ2-5, is DAMVIQNPRYQVTQFGKPVTLSCSQTLNHNVMYWYQQKSSQAPKLLFHYYDKDFNNEADTPDNFQSRRPNTSFCFLDIRSPGLGDTAMYLCATSRDRGAETQYFGPGTRLLVL.

The rearrangement uses TRBV28 and TRBJ2-5, with TRBD1 as a possible D gene (6 bases). This CDR3 has 20 amino acids. Germline V gives CDR1 MDHEN, CDR2 SYDVKM. The ends were cut back, 5 bases at V and 5 bases at J, with 33 bases in the middle. The CDR3: CASSTYRAPLDAERLETQYF. As DNA, the CDR3 is TGTGCCAGCAGTACCTACAGGGCCCCGCTTGACGCCGAACGCTTGGAGACCCAGTACTTC.

This clone has a single count. The chain joins TRBV6-5 to TRBJ2-5; 9 bases match TRBD2. Trimming cost V 6 bases and J 13 bases; bases outside gene matches: 9. The CDR3 sequence is 12 residues long. The germline V gene encodes CDR1 MNHEY and CDR2 SVGAGI. Written as DNA, the CDR3 is TGTGCCAGCAGAGAAGATAGCGGGAGTCTGTACTTC. Protein sequence: CASREDSGSLYF.

V and J are TRBV7-8 and TRBJ2-1; possible D gene TRBD1, 6 bases. V was shortened by 4 bases and J by 6 bases, with 10 bases between the two germline ends. The CDR3 spans 13 residues. The V gene's germline CDR1 is SGHVS and CDR2 FQNEAQ. CDR3 sequence reads: CASSWIQGNEQFF. The CDR3 DNA is TGTGCCAGCAGCTGGATACAGGGCAATGAGCAGTTCTTC. The variable domain in full, completed from reference TRBV7-8 and TRBJ2-1, reads GAGVSQSPRYKVAKRGQDVALRCDPISGHVSLFWYQQALGQGPEFLTYFQNEAQLDKSGLPSDRFFAERPEGSVSTLKIQRTQQEDSAVYLCASSWIQGNEQFFGPGTRLTVL.

The chain links TRBV6-6 to TRBJ2-7, with 7 nucleotides matching TRBD1. V shed 6 bases, J shed 4 bases, and the junction held 9 bases outside the gene matches. There are 14 residues in the CDR3. Looked up from germline, CDR1 is MNHNY and CDR2 is SVGAGI (reference sequence). The CDR3: CASRSGGPVYEQYF. As DNA, the CDR3 is TGTGCCAGCAGATCAGGGGGACCAGTTTACGAGCAGTACTTC.

This clone was seen a few times. The rearrangement joins TRBV6-1 to TRBJ1-2; D remains ambiguous. The V end lost 7 bases, the J end lost 7 bases, and 13 bases lay between the germline ends. This CDR3 is built from 12 residues. CDR1 and CDR2 from the germline V gene are MNHNS and SASEGT. CDR3 sequence reads: CASTVVGSGYTF. The CDR3 bases are TGTGCCAGCACCGTCGTGGGATCTGGCTACACCTTC.

The chain employs TRBV28 and TRBJ1-3, with D maybe TRBD1 (6 bases). V dropped 2 bases and J dropped 1 base, with 9 bases sitting between them. This CDR3 is built from 15 residues. CDR1 is MDHEN, CDR2 SYDVKM, per germline. The CDR3 loop reads CASSLVTGSGNTIYF. Written as DNA, the CDR3 is TGTGCCAGCAGTTTAGTCACAGGGTCTGGAAACACCATATATTTT.

This chain uses TRBV11-2 with TRBJ2-5, with a tentative D call TRBD1 (5 bases). CDR1 and CDR2 from the germline V gene are SGHAT and FQNNGV. The V and J ends lost 1 base and 4 bases respectively, with 22 bases between them. The CDR3 sequence is 18 residues long. Written as DNA, the CDR3 is TGTGCCAGCAGCTTAGGGGGTGGAATAAGGGGTGGCGGAGAGACCCAGTACTTC. It codes for CASSLGGGIRGGGETQYF.

V and J are TRBV18 and TRBJ2-1, with TRBD2 matching over 8 bases. J lost 3 bases, V lost 3 bases, and 1 base had no gene match. The CDR3 is 14 amino acids. Germline V gives CDR1 KGHSH, CDR2 LQKENI. The CDR3 region is CASSPSGSYNEQFF. CDR3 DNA sequence: TGTGCCAGCTCACCCAGCGGGAGCTACAATGAGCAGTTCTTC.

As DNA, the CDR3 is TGTGCCAGCTCACCTATGGCCTCTGGGGCCAACGTCCTGACTTTC. Encoded protein: CASSPMASGANVLTF. The chain has TRBV18 and TRBJ2-6; no clear D gene. The CDR3 consists of 15 residues. The V end was cut by 3 bases, the J end by 0 bases, with 6 bases between. Germline CDR1 is KGHSH and CDR2 is LQKENI.

This chain joins TRBV19 and TRBJ2-2, with a tentative D call TRBD1 (5 bases). Per germline, CDR1 LNHDA and CDR2 SQIVND (reference sequence). V was shortened by 7 bases and J by 7 bases, with 22 bases between the two germline ends. This CDR3 comprises 16 residues. DNA of the CDR3: TGTGCCAGTACTAGTATGGCAGGGATTGATTTCGGGGAGCTGTTTTTT. Translation: CASTSMAGIDFGELFF.

V usage is TRBV6-6 and J usage is TRBJ2-1; 14 bases are a match to TRBD2. The trim removed 6 bases at V and 9 bases at J, leaving 7 bases unmatched. Germline values: CDR1 MNHNY, CDR2 SVGAGI (reference sequence). CDR3 length equals 15 residues. CDR3 bases: TGTGCCAGCAGACAGGGACTAGCGGGAGACGTTGAGCAGTTCTTC. It yields the protein CASRQGLAGDVEQFF.

Details on this clone: One junction end disagrees with the germline gene, perhaps due to a read error. The chain carries TRBV28 and TRBJ2-7, with D maybe TRBD1 (5 bases). The CDR3 runs to 15 residues. The V gene's germline CDR1 is MDHEN and CDR2 SYDVKM. The CDR3, as DNA: TGTGCCAGCAGCTTATTGATAGACAGCTCCTACGAGCAGTACTTC. Protein sequence: CASSLLIDSSYEQYF.

The chain links TRBV4-1 to TRBJ2-5; possibly TRBD1 for D (5 bases). The CDR3 spans 13 residues. CDR1 is MGHRA, CDR2 YSYEKL, per germline. Trimming removed 1 base at V and 11 bases at J, with 14 bases between. The chain's CDR3 is CASSQALGEEQYF. The CDR3, as DNA: TGCGCCAGCAGCCAAGCGTTAGGGGAAGAGCAGTACTTC.

The rearrangement joins TRBV5-8 to TRBJ2-3, with 15 positions matching TRBD2. Germline CDR1 is SGHTS and CDR2 is YDEGEE. The length of the CDR3 is 17 residues. J was trimmed by 2 bases and V by 4 bases; bases with no gene match: 5. CDR3 region: CASSTGTSGRYTDTQYF. The CDR3 coding sequence is TGTGCCAGCAGCACCGGGACTAGCGGGAGGTACACAGATACGCAGTATTTT.

The rearrangement uses TRBV5-1 and TRBJ2-3; 12 bases map to TRBD2. The V gene end was trimmed by 3 bases and the J gene end by 2 bases; junction bases not matched to a gene: 4. This CDR3 comprises 16 residues. CDR1 is SGHRS, CDR2 YFSETQ, per germline. The CDR3 here is CASSSGLAGTTDTQYF. The CDR3 nucleotides are TGCGCCAGCAGCTCCGGACTAGCGGGGACCACAGATACGCAGTATTTT.